The rows below give T cell receptor beta chains drawn from one sample of a study of regulatory T cells in long-lasting Graves disease. TCRdb called the multiplex PCR reads again in MiXCR, with one record for every CDR3 protein. The data contain about 420,000 distinct CDR3 sequences, less than 20% of them seen just once; the ten biggest clones take up 20% to 25%. These data were also reused for a study on T cells in Graves' hyperthyroidism and ophthalmopathy.

The specimen comprised peripheral blood mononuclear cells (PBMCs), sampled at new diagnosis, from a patient treated with antithyroid drugs. These receptors all stem from a woman younger than 30 with Graves disease. Both conserved end residues are trimmed from each CDR3.

V gene: TRBV30; J gene: TRBJ2-2; CDR3 protein: AWSRQGARTGELF
V gene: TRBV7-3; J gene: TRBJ2-7; CDR3 protein: ASSLVAGGNYEQY
V gene: TRBV29-1; J gene: TRBJ2-1; CDR3 protein: SVVFSGSRNNEQF
V gene: TRBV11-2; J gene: TRBJ2-7; CDR3 protein: ASSHPGVEQY
V gene: TRBV6-5; J gene: TRBJ2-1; CDR3 protein: ASSYLGGTYNEQF
V gene: TRBV27; J gene: TRBJ2-1; CDR3 protein: ASSLSKELAGGREQF
V gene: TRBV6-2/TRBV6-3; J gene: TRBJ2-3; CDR3 protein: ASSYSFSEGSTDTQY
V gene: TRBV19; J gene: TRBJ2-2; CDR3 protein: ASSIGGTSGIGGELF
V gene: TRBV20-1; J gene: TRBJ2-7; CDR3 protein: SAGQGTYEQY
V gene: TRBV14; J gene: TRBJ2-1; CDR3 protein: ASRFSGSLYNEQF
V gene: TRBV15; J gene: TRBJ2-7; CDR3 protein: ATSREERSSYEQY